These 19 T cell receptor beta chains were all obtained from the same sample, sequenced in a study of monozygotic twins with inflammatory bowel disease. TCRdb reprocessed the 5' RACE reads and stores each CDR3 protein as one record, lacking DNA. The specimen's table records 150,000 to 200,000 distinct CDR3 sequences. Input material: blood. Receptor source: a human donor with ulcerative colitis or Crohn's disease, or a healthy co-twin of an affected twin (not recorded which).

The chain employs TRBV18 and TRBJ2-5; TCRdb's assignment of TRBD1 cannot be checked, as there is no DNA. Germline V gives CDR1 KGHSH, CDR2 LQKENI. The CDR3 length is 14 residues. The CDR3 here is CASSPALAGETQYF.

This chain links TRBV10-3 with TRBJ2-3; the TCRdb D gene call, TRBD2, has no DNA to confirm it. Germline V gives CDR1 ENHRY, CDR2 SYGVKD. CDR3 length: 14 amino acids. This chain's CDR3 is CAISWTSGGDTQYF.

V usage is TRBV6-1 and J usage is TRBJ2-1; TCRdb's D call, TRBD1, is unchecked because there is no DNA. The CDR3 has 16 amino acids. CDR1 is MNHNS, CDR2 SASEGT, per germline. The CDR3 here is CASSPRAEGVYNEQFF.

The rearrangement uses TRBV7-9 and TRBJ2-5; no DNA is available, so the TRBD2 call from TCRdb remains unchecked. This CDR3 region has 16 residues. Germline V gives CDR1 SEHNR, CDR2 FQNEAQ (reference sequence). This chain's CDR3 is CASSYGTSGGQETQYF.

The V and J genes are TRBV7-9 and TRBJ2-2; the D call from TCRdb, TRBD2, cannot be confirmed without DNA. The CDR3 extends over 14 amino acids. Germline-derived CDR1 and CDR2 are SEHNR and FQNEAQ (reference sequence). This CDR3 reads CASSIRDFTGELFF.

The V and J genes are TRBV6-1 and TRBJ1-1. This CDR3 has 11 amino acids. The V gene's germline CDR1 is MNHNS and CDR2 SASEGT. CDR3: CASSESFEAFF.

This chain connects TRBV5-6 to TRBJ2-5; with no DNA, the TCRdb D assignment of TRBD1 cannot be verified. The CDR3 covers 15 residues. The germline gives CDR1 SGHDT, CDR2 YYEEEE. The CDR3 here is CASSLLSRGQETQYF.

CDR3 loop: CATSEPTGTSGGETQYF. The chain joins TRBV24-1 to TRBJ2-5; TCRdb calls TRBD2, which cannot be checked without DNA. The CDR3 is 17 residues long. From germline, CDR1 is KGHDR and CDR2 SFDVKD.

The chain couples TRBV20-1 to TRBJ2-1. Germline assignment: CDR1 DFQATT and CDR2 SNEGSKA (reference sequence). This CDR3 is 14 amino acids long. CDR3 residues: CSASTRRPYNEQFF.

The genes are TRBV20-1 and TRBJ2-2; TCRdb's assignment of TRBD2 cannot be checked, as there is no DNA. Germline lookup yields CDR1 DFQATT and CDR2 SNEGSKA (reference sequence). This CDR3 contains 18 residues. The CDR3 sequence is CSARDPSTSGSPRGELFF.

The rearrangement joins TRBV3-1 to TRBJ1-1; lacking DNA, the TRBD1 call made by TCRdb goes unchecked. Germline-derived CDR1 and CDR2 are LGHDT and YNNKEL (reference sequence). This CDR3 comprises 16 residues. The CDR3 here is CASSQGRGAGHTEAFF.

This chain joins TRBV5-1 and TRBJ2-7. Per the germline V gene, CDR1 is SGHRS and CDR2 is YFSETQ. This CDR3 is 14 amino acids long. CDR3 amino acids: CASSLGPSNYEQYF.

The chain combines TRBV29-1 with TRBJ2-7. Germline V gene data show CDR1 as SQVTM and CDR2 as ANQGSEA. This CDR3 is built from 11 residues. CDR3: CSVRLSYEQYF.

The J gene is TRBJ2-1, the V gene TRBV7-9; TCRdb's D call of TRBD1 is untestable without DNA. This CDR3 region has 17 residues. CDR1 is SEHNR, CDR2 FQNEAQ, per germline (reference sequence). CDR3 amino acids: CASSRGQGESSYNEQFF.

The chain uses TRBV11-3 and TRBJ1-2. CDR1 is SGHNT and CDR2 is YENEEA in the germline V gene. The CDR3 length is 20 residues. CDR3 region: CASSLYPTGLSPEANYGYTF.

CDR3 loop: CASSRGEKFVGERSYNEQFF. The J gene is TRBJ2-1, the V gene TRBV3-1; lacking DNA, the TRBD1 call made by TCRdb goes unchecked. Germline V lookup: CDR1 LGHDT, CDR2 YNNKEL (reference sequence). CDR3 length equals 20 residues.

The CDR3 loop reads CASRPSLGITDTQYF. The rearrangement links TRBV6-1 to TRBJ2-3. CDR1 is MNHNS, CDR2 SASEGT, per germline. The CDR3 sequence is 15 residues long.

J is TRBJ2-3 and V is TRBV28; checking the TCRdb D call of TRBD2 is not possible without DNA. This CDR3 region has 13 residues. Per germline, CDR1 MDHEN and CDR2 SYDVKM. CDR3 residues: CASSILVPDTQYF.

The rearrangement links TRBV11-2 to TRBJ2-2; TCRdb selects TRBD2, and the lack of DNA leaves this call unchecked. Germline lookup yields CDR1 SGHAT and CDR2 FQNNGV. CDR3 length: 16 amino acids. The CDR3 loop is CASSFGLAGFTGELFF.